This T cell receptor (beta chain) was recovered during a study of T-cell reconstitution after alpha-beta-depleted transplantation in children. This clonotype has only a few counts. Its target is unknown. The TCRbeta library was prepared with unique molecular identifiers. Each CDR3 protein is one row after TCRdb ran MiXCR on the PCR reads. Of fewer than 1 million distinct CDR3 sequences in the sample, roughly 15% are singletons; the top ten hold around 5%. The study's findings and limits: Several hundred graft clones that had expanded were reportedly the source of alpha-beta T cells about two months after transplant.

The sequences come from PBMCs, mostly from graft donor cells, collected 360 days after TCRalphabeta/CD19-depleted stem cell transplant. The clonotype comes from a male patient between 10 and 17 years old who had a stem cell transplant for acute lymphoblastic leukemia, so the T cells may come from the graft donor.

CDR3 nucleotides: TGTGCCAGCAGCTGGGACAACACCGGGGAGCTGTTTTTT. As protein: CASSWDNTGELFF. The V gene is TRBV4-2, the J gene TRBJ2-2; D possibly uses TRBD1 or TRBD2 (5 bases each). Germline V gene data show CDR1 as LGHNA and CDR2 as YNFKEQ. This CDR3 is built from 13 residues. Trimming took off 5 bases at V and 2 bases at J, with 6 bases between the two ends.